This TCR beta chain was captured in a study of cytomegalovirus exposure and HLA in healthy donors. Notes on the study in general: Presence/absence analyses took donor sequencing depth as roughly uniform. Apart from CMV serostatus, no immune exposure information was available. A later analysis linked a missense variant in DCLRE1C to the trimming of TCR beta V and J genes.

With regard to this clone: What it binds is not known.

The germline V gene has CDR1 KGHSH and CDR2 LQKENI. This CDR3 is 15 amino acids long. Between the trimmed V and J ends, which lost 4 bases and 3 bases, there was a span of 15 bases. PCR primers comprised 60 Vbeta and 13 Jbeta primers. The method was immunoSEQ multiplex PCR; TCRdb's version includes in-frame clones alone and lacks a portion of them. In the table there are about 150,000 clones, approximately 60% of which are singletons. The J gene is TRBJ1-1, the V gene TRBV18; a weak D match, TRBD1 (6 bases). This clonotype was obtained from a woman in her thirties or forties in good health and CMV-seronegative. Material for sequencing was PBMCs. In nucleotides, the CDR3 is TGTGCCAGCTCACGGACAGCCTTATCCTACACTGAAGCTTTCTTT. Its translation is CASSRTALSYTEAFF. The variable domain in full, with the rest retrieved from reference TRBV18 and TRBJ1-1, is NAGVMQNPRHLVRRRGQEARLRCSPMKGHSHVYWYRQLPEEGLKFMVYLQKENIIDESGMPKERFSAEFPKEGPSILRIQQVVRGDSAAYFCASSRTALSYTEAFFGQGTRLTVV.